The 2 T cell receptor beta chains in this list originate from one sample, sequenced in a study of shared clonotypes between healthy human individuals (dated by TCRdb to the early 2020s). Library preparation used the immunoSEQ multiplex PCR assay. This is the immuneACCESS table as TCRdb keeps it, with only in-frame sequences that have V and J called. A part of the clones is gone; compared with another copy, unresolved V genes explain less than half, and the rest is unexplained. Recorded for this sample are hundreds of thousands of clones; approximately 79% of them occurred a single time. The top ten constitute 1.7% of the sample. The sequenced sample consisted of memory CD4+ T cells sorted from blood. In light of the paper, this sample's cell subset or site label describes: CD45RA-negative fraction. Receptors originate from a woman in her twenties or thirties in good health.

J is TRBJ1-2 and V is TRBV7-2; no clear D gene. The V end lost 1 base, the J end lost 7 bases, and 19 bases lay between the germline ends. Germline assignment: CDR1 SGHTA and CDR2 FQGNSA. The CDR3 is made up of 16 amino acids. The CDR3 DNA follows: TGTGCCAGCAGCTTAGAGAACAGTTTGGGCGCCGGTGGCTACACCTTC. Its translation: CASSLENSLGAGGYTF. Supplemented by reference TRBV7-2 and TRBJ1-2, the full variable domain reads GAGVSQSPSNKVTEKGKDVELRCDPISGHTALYWYRQSLGQGLEFLIYFQGNSAPDKSGLPSDRFSAERTGGSVSTLTIQRTQQEDSAVYLCASSLENSLGAGGYTFGSGTRLTVV.

This clone was detected many times. The chain joins TRBV6-1 to TRBJ2-5; 10 bases match TRBD2. The J segment lost 1 base and the V segment lost 8 bases, leaving 4 bases of the junction unmatched. The CDR3 has 14 amino acids. Germline assignment: CDR1 MNHNS and CDR2 SASEGT. CDR3 DNA: TGTGCCAGCGTAGCGGGAGGCCCCCAAGAGACCCAGTACTTC. Residues: CASVAGGPQETQYF.